Listed here are 31 T cell receptor beta chains from one sample, sequenced in a study of shared clonotypes between healthy human individuals. Method: immunoSEQ multiplex PCR; TCRdb's copy keeps in-frame clones and lacks some. Of 400,000 to 600,000 clones listed, about 96% are singletons. Sample: naive CD4+ T cells sorted from blood. The subset was: CD45RA+ positively selected. All receptors come from a woman aged 25-40 years in good health.

The CDR3 sequence is CASSQDPGQGGTEAFF. As DNA, the CDR3 is TGCGCCAGCAGCCAAGATCCGGGACAAGGAGGCACTGAAGCTTTCTTT. The chain carries TRBV4-1 and TRBJ1-1, with D possibly TRBD1 on 6 matching bases. V was trimmed by 0 bases and J by 4 bases, leaving 15 bases between them. Germline V gene data show CDR1 as MGHRA and CDR2 as YSYEKL. The CDR3 spans 16 residues.

This chain connects TRBV6-5 to TRBJ1-5, with 8 bases aligning to TRBD1. This CDR3 spans 14 amino acids. The germline gives CDR1 MNHEY, CDR2 SVGAGI. The junction had 6 bases not matched to a gene; V was cut back by 6 bases and J by 5 bases. The CDR3 DNA is TGTGCCAGCAGACCCCGACAGGGGCATCAGCCCCAGCATTTT. Translation gives CASRPRQGHQPQHF.

The count of this clone is one. CDR3 sequence reads: CSLSQSPLNTEAFF. The CDR3 region has the DNA TGCAGCCTATCACAATCCCCATTGAACACTGAAGCTTTCTTT. The chain couples TRBV29-1 to TRBJ1-1; no clear D gene. In germline, CDR1 is SQVTM, CDR2 ANQGSEA. V gave up 8 bases and J gave up 0 bases, with 16 bases separating them. This CDR3 is built from 14 residues. The full variable domain, in which reference TRBV29-1 and TRBJ1-1 provide the parts outside the CDR3, is SAVISQKPSRDICQRGTSLTIQCQVDSQVTMMFWYRQQPGQSLTLIATANQGSEATYESGFVIDKFPISRPNLTFSTLTVSNMSPEDSSIYLCSLSQSPLNTEAFFGQGTRLTVV.

The CDR3 region is CASSLGVLAGGNEQYF. As DNA, the CDR3 is TGTGCCAGCAGCTTAGGCGTGCTAGCGGGAGGGAACGAGCAGTACTTC. The rearrangement uses TRBV7-6 and TRBJ2-7; the match to TRBD2 covers 12 bases. The V gene end was trimmed by 1 base and the J gene end by 5 bases; junction bases not matched to a gene: 6. The germline CDR1 and CDR2 sequences are SGHVS and FNYEAQ. This CDR3 contains 16 residues.

This chain joins TRBV18 and TRBJ1-5; D may be TRBD1 (5 bases). The CDR3 runs 14 residues. Germline values: CDR1 KGHSH, CDR2 LQKENI. Trimming shortened V by 6 bases and J by 6 bases, and 15 bases separated the two germline ends. The CDR3: CASSVGGRGQPQHF. The CDR3 region has the DNA TGTGCCAGCTCCGTGGGGGGGAGAGGTCAGCCCCAGCATTTT.

The table lists this clone with a count of one. V gene TRBV18 combines with J gene TRBJ2-6, with D unclear. Trimming removed 2 bases from V and 0 bases from J, with 14 bases in between. Germline CDR1 is KGHSH and CDR2 is LQKENI. The CDR3 has 18 residues. CDR3 coding DNA: TGTGCCAGCTCACCATTGAGGCAGGAAATCTCTGGGGCCAACGTCCTGACTTTC. Its translation is CASSPLRQEISGANVLTF.

The chain links TRBV5-4 to TRBJ2-7; possibly TRBD2 for D (5 bases). CDR1 and CDR2 from the germline V gene are SGHNT and YYREEE (reference sequence). Trimming shortened V by 4 bases and J by 7 bases, and 27 bases separated the two germline ends. The CDR3 has 17 residues. CDR3 sequence (DNA): TGTGCCAGCAGCCAACCAGGTCTTGGCGGAGGAAGTCGAGAGCAGTACTTC. The encoded protein is CASSQPGLGGGSREQYF.

The V call is TRBV19, the J call TRBJ2-5, with a possible D match to TRBD2 (5 bases). The V and J ends lost 3 bases and 11 bases respectively, with 13 bases between them. The CDR3 has 12 residues. The germline V gene has CDR1 LNHDA and CDR2 SQIVND (reference sequence). CDR3 sequence: CASSMRDAEQYF. CDR3 DNA sequence: TGTGCCAGTAGTATGAGGGATGCGGAGCAGTACTTC.

This clone has only a few counts. This sequence joins TRBV7-9 and TRBJ2-7, with D possibly being TRBD1 or TRBD2 (5 bases each). The CDR3 has 14 residues. Germline loops: CDR1 SEHNR, CDR2 FQNEAQ (reference sequence). With 4 bases removed from V and 0 bases from J, the gap between germline ends came to 10 bases. The CDR3 sequence: CASSSWDLSYEQYF. In DNA, the CDR3 is TGTGCCAGCAGCTCCTGGGACCTCTCCTACGAGCAGTACTTC.

The J gene is TRBJ2-7, the V gene TRBV28, with 14 bases identical to TRBD2. The CDR3 spans 16 residues. Germline V gene data show CDR1 as MDHEN and CDR2 as SYDVKM. The V gene end was trimmed by 6 bases and the J gene end by 3 bases; junction bases not matched to a gene: 7. The CDR3 sequence: CASRITGLAGVYEQYF. As DNA, the CDR3 is TGTGCCAGCAGAATTACGGGACTAGCGGGAGTCTACGAGCAGTACTTC.

V and J are TRBV6-1 and TRBJ2-3; a weak D match, TRBD2 (5 bases). Germline CDR1 and CDR2: MNHNS and SASEGT. The CDR3 consists of 13 residues. Between the trimmed V and J ends, which lost 8 bases and 0 bases, there was a span of 9 bases. Here the CDR3 DNA reads TGTGCCAGCGGCGGGCCTAGCACAGATACGCAGTATTTT. Amino acid sequence: CASGGPSTDTQYF.

CDR3 in DNA: TGTGCCAGCAGTCCACCCCCAGGCAGGGGCCTCTGGGAGCAGTACTTC. It codes for CASSPPPGRGLWEQYF. This chain connects TRBV28 to TRBJ2-7, with TRBD1 as a possible D gene (6 bases). CDR1 and CDR2 from the germline V gene are MDHEN and SYDVKM. The germline V and J ends were trimmed by 5 bases and 7 bases, with 24 bases remaining between them. The CDR3 consists of 16 residues.

This clone was detected once. The V call is TRBV4-1, the J call TRBJ1-2; a possible D gene is TRBD1 (6 bases). Trimming left V 4 bases short and J 7 bases short, with 25 bases between. The CDR3 is 17 residues long. The germline V gene encodes CDR1 MGHRA and CDR2 YSYEKL. CDR3 in amino acids: CASSPGRRGRAISGYTF. As DNA, the CDR3 is TGCGCCAGCAGCCCGGGGCGCAGGGGCAGGGCGATTAGTGGCTACACCTTC.

The CDR3 nucleotides are TGTGCCAGCAGTTACGGTGGAAACAATGAGCAGTTCTTC. Amino acids: CASSYGGNNEQFF. The V and J genes are TRBV6-5 and TRBJ2-1; D call uncertain. Between the trimmed V and J ends, which lost 2 bases and 5 bases, there was a span of 7 bases. The CDR3 contains 13 residues. Germline V lookup: CDR1 MNHEY, CDR2 SVGAGI.

The chain uses TRBV28 and TRBJ2-2, with 8 bases matching TRBD2. The CDR3 spans 14 residues. The germline gives CDR1 MDHEN, CDR2 SYDVKM. Germline trimming cut 6 bases from V and 6 bases from J; bases unmatched to any gene: 6. The CDR3 coding sequence is TGTGCCAGCAGCACGAACGGGGGGGCCGGGGAGCTGTTTTTT. It translates to CASSTNGGAGELFF.

The V and J genes are TRBV5-8 and TRBJ1-5, with D uncertain. The V gene's germline CDR1 is SGHTS and CDR2 YDEGEE. The CDR3 totals 17 residues. Trimming left V 5 bases short and J 4 bases short, with 22 bases between. The CDR3 DNA sequence: TGTGCCAGCAGACTCTACTCCGGGTCTCTCCAAAATCAGCCCCAGCATTTT. It encodes CASRLYSGSLQNQPQHF.

The chain carries TRBV6-1 and TRBJ2-1, with 10 bases fitting TRBD2. Germline-derived CDR1 and CDR2 are MNHNS and SASEGT. J was trimmed by 0 bases and V by 3 bases; bases with no gene match: 8. The CDR3 covers 18 residues. The CDR3 sequence: CASSETGLALSSYNEQFF. DNA of the CDR3: TGTGCCAGCAGTGAGACGGGACTAGCGTTGAGCTCCTACAATGAGCAGTTCTTC.

V is TRBV5-1 and J is TRBJ2-1, with TRBD2 matching 10 bases. The V gene's germline CDR1 is SGHRS and CDR2 YFSETQ. CDR3 size: 15 residues. Trimming took 4 bases from V and 4 from J; bases not matched to a gene: 5. The CDR3 nucleotides read TGCGCCAGCAGCCCACTAGCGGGGAGGTACAATGAGCAGTTCTTC. Amino acid sequence: CASSPLAGRYNEQFF. The full variable domain, with the rest looked up from reference TRBV5-1 and TRBJ2-1, is KAGVTQTPRYLIKTRGQQVTLSCSPISGHRSVSWYQQTPGQGLQFLFEYFSETQRNKGNFPGRFSGRQFSNSRSEMNVSTLELGDSALYLCASSPLAGRYNEQFFGPGTRLTVL.

V usage is TRBV15 and J usage is TRBJ1-4, with D maybe TRBD1 (5 bases). The CDR3 is 15 amino acids. Trimming removed 0 bases at V and 4 bases at J, with 9 bases between. Germline V gene lookup returns CDR1 LNHNV and CDR2 YYDKDF (reference sequence). The CDR3 protein is CATSRDWGNNEKLFF. In DNA, the CDR3 is TGTGCCACCAGCAGAGATTGGGGGAATAATGAAAAACTGTTTTTT.

The chain couples TRBV18 to TRBJ1-1; 8 bases match TRBD1. After removal of 1 base from V and 0 bases from J, the junction contained 7 bases not matched to a gene. The CDR3 contains 17 residues. Per germline, CDR1 KGHSH and CDR2 LQKENI. CDR3: CASSPLGTGGMNTEAFF. In DNA form, the CDR3 reads TGTGCCAGCTCACCACTAGGGACAGGAGGGATGAACACTGAAGCTTTCTTT.

Here the CDR3 DNA reads TGTGCCAGCAGCTTATCGGGCAGTTTCCAAGAGACCCAGTACTTC. Its translation is CASSLSGSFQETQYF. The chain joins TRBV7-9 to TRBJ2-5; D is undetermined. Trimming stripped 2 bases from V and 1 base from J, with 11 bases between. The CDR3 is 15 amino acids. Per the germline V gene, CDR1 is SEHNR and CDR2 is FQNEAQ (reference sequence).

The gene calls are TRBV11-3 and TRBJ1-6, with D perhaps matching TRBD1 (6 bases). Between the trimmed V and J ends, which lost 5 bases and 6 bases, there was a span of 8 bases. The CDR3 contains 13 residues. CDR1 and CDR2 (germline): SGHNT, YENEEA. CDR3 amino acids: CASSRTVNSPLHF. CDR3 DNA sequence: TGTGCCAGCAGCAGGACAGTTAATTCACCCCTCCACTTT. Full variable domain (outside the CDR3, taken from reference TRBV11-3 and TRBJ1-6): EAGVVQSPRYKIIEKKQPVAFWCNPISGHNTLYWYLQNLGQGPELLIRYENEEAVDDSQLPKDRFSAERLKGVDSTLKIQPAELGDSAVYLCASSRTVNSPLHFGNGTRLTVT.

The chain recombines TRBV5-1 with TRBJ1-4; 7 bases match TRBD1. The germline gives CDR1 SGHRS, CDR2 YFSETQ. Trimming took 7 bases from V and 13 from J; bases not matched to a gene: 7. The CDR3 has 11 amino acids. The CDR3 DNA sequence: TGCGCCAGCCGCGGACAGGCTAGACTGTTTTTT. Its protein product is CASRGQARLFF.

A word on this clone: Other DNA sequences in the sample encode the same CDR3. This rearrangement joins TRBV11-3 to TRBJ1-1, with 8 bases aligning to TRBD1. Trimming at V came to 5 bases and at J to 5 bases, leaving 4 bases not matched to a gene. The CDR3 is made up of 13 amino acids. The germline CDR1 and CDR2 sequences are SGHNT and YENEEA. CDR3 protein: CASSLTGGTEAFF. The CDR3 DNA is TGTGCCAGCAGCCTTACAGGGGGGACTGAAGCTTTCTTT.

V is TRBV11-2 and J is TRBJ2-1, with a weak D call TRBD2 (5 bases). The length of the CDR3 is 18 residues. The V end lost 1 base, the J end lost 4 bases, and 20 bases lay between the germline ends. CDR1 and CDR2 (germline): SGHAT, FQNNGV. The CDR3 nucleotides read TGTGCCAGCAGCTTAGCTCGGGGAAAGGGCGGTTCATACAATGAGCAGTTCTTC. Amino acids: CASSLARGKGGSYNEQFF. The full variable domain, in which reference TRBV11-2 and TRBJ2-1 provide the parts outside the CDR3, is EAGVAQSPRYKIIEKRQSVAFWCNPISGHATLYWYQQILGQGPKLLIQFQNNGVVDDSQLPKDRFSAERLKGVDSTLKIQPAKLEDSAVYLCASSLARGKGGSYNEQFFGPGTRLTVL.

The chain has TRBV10-2 and TRBJ2-7; 10 bases fit TRBD2. Germline CDR1 and CDR2: WSHSY and SAAADI. The junction had 12 bases not matched to a gene; V was cut back by 6 bases and J by 7 bases. The CDR3 sequence is 15 residues long. CDR3 DNA sequence: TGCGCCAGCAGAGGGTTACTAGCGGGATGGGGTGAGCAGTACTTC. It encodes CASRGLLAGWGEQYF.

The J gene is TRBJ2-1, the V gene TRBV6-1; D assignment may be TRBD1 or TRBD2 (5 bases each). CDR1 is MNHNS and CDR2 is SASEGT in the germline V gene. The CDR3 runs 13 residues. The germline V and J ends were trimmed by 8 bases and 7 bases, with 15 bases remaining between them. CDR3 nucleotides: TGTGCCAGCCGGGGACCCTGGGGTAATGAGCAGTTCTTC. It is translated as CASRGPWGNEQFF.

This clone was detected once. The gene calls are TRBV28 and TRBJ2-7; 11 bases agree with TRBD2. The CDR3 contains 17 residues. CDR1 and CDR2 from the germline V gene are MDHEN and SYDVKM. With V trimmed by 2 bases and J by 0 bases, 6 bases remained unmatched. CDR3 protein: CASSLTSGSFASYEQYF. The CDR3 coding sequence is TGTGCCAGCAGTTTAACTAGCGGGAGTTTTGCCTCCTACGAGCAGTACTTC.

The chain joins TRBV7-2 to TRBJ2-7; tentatively, D is TRBD2 (5 bases). CDR3 length: 14 residues. Germline values: CDR1 SGHTA, CDR2 FQGNSA. The V end lost 1 base, the J end lost 2 bases, and 9 bases lay between the germline ends. The CDR3 nucleotides are TGTGCCAGCAGCTTAGGGGGAGTTCCCTACGAGCAGTACTTC. Its protein product is CASSLGGVPYEQYF.

V usage is TRBV10-3 and J usage is TRBJ2-7; weak D call: TRBD1 (5 bases). The CDR3 extends over 16 amino acids. Germline assignment: CDR1 ENHRY and CDR2 SYGVKD. Trimming took off 2 bases at V and 3 bases at J, with 17 bases between the two ends. CDR3 region: CAISEPNRYGSYEQYF. In DNA form, the CDR3 reads TGTGCCATCAGTGAGCCGAACAGGTACGGTAGCTACGAGCAGTACTTC.

This clone has a single count. The chain combines TRBV29-1 with TRBJ2-5, with D tentatively TRBD1 or TRBD2 (5 bases each). V lost 7 bases to trimming and J lost 2 bases, with 14 bases between them. The CDR3 sequence is 13 residues long. Germline assignment: CDR1 SQVTM and CDR2 ANQGSEA. CDR3 nucleotide sequence: TGCAGCGGATGGGGGACGGTGCAAGAGACCCAGTACTTC. It is translated as CSGWGTVQETQYF.